This T cell receptor beta chain was sequenced during a study of T-cell reconstitution after alpha-beta-depleted transplantation in children. Construction of the TCRbeta library involved unique molecular identifiers. TCRdb itself ran the PCR reads through MiXCR, one entry per CDR3 protein. This sample has roughly 500,000 distinct CDR3 sequences, with around 17% found just once. J lost 2 bases, V lost 6 bases, and 15 bases had no gene match. The CDR3 is 19 residues long. Germline loops: CDR1 SQVTM, CDR2 ANQGSEA. The sequence was collected from a human donor who donated a stem cell graft to a child with acute lymphoblastic leukemia. This sample comprised PBMCs from the stem cell graft donor, obtained from the stem cell graft. V gene TRBV29-1 combines with J gene TRBJ2-5; 16 nucleotides align to TRBD2. The CDR3 DNA reads TGCAGCGTCGAAACTTATTCCGGGACTAGCGGGAGGGGTCAAGAGACCCAGTACTTC. This codes for CSVETYSGTSGRGQETQYF.